The clone carrying this T cell receptor beta chain was seen more than once but under ten times. Antigen unknown. The V end was cut by 4 bases, the J end by 8 bases, with 14 bases between. Germline CDR1 and CDR2: ENHRY and SYGVKD. This CDR3 has 13 residues. TCRB transcripts that were expressed got sequenced, as all of the isolated RNA had been reverse transcribed. Generated by immunoSEQ multiplex PCR, the TCRdb table keeps only in-frame clones and is missing some. Among fewer than 400,000 clones listed, around 9.7% were seen once. This sample was taken from a study of beta chain features in type 1 diabetes. General study findings and limits: Junctions at VDJ sites from type 1 diabetes patients had fewer insertions and more deletions. TCRB CDR3s were moderately but significantly shorter in Type 1 diabetes patients in all four CD4+ subsets.

Heparinised blood was drawn once per donor, averaging roughly 120 mL. The clonotype was recovered from a man aged 25 to 45 with type 1 diabetes. The specimen sequenced was central memory CD4+ T cells from blood. The rearrangement joins TRBV10-3 to TRBJ1-2, with D perhaps matching TRBD1 (6 bases). The CDR3 here is CAISVEGVVGYTF. The CDR3 DNA reads as TGTGCCATCAGTGTCGAGGGGGTAGTAGGCTACACCTTC.